The rows below give T cell receptor beta chains drawn from one sample of a study of T cells in Graves' hyperthyroidism and ophthalmopathy. TCRdb itself ran the multiplex PCR reads through MiXCR, one entry per CDR3 protein. The sample has around 200,000 distinct CDR3 sequences; around 20% are singletons. Sequencing was carried out using blood. The receptor set was obtained from a man in his forties with Graves' hyperthyroidism. The CDR3 runs from the conserved cysteine through the conserved F or W. The D gene is left open where the match is weak. Clone size is shown for a subset of rows, as once, few, many or a class of expanded clone.

TRBJ2-5 | TRBV5-6 | many | TRBD1 | TGTGCCAGCAGCCGGGACAGCCAAGAGACCCAGTACTTC | CASSRDSQETQYF
TRBJ1-1 | TRBV3-1 | many | - | TGTGCCAGCAGCTGGACTAGGGGCGAAGCTTTCTTT | CASSWTRGEAFF
TRBJ1-3 | TRBV5-1 | many | - | TGCGCCAGCAGCTTGCCGGGATCTGGAAACACCATATATTTT | CASSLPGSGNTIYF
TRBJ1-1 | TRBV20-1 | few | TRBD1 | TGCAGTGCTTGGGACAGCCCAAAGGCAGAAGCTTTCTTT | CSAWDSPKAEAFF
TRBJ2-3 | TRBV7-3 | - | - | TGTACCAGCACCTGGGGTGAGAATACGCAGTATTTT | CTSTWGENTQYF
TRBJ2-5 | TRBV6-1 | few | - | TGTGCCAGCAGAGCAGGGGGGAGAGAGACCCAGTACTTC | CASRAGGRETQYF
TRBJ2-6 | TRBV6-1 | many | - | TGTGCCAGCAGACGGATTACAGGGAACGGGGCCAACGTCCTGACTTTC | CASRRITGNGANVLTF
TRBJ2-7 | TRBV7-9 | - | - | TGTGCCAGCAGCTCTAAGGTCGGCGGGTTTGACGAGCAGTACTTC | CASSSKVGGFDEQYF
TRBJ1-4 | TRBV7-2 | many | TRBD1 | TGTGCCAGCAGCTTCGGGACAGGGGGTGAAAAACTGTTTTTT | CASSFGTGGEKLFF
TRBJ2-7 | TRBV30 | few | TRBD1 | TGTGCCTGGAGTGATCCCGGGGGGGACAGGGGAAACGAGCAGTACTTC | CAWSDPGGDRGNEQYF
TRBJ1-1 | TRBV20-1 | many | - | TGCAGTGCCCCTCTGACCGCGGGCACTGAAGCTTTCTTT | CSAPLTAGTEAFF
TRBJ2-7 | TRBV6-1 | few | - | TGTGCCAGCAGTAAGCCGGGACAAGCCTACGAGCAGTACTTC | CASSKPGQAYEQYF